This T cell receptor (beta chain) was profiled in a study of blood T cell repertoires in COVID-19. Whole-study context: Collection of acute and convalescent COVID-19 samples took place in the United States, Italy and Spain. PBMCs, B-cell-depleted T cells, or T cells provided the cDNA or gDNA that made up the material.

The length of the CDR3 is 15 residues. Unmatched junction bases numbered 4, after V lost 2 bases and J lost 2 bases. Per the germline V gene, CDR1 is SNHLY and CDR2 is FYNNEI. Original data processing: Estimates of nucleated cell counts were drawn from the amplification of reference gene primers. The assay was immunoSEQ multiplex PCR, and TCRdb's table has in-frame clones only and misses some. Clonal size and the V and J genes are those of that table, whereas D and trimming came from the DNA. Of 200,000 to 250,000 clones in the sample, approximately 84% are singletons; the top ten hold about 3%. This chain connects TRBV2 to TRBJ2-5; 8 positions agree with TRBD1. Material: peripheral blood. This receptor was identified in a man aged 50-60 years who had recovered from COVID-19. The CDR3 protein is CASSERDRPQETQYF. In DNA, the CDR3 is TGTGCCAGCAGTGAAAGGGACAGGCCTCAAGAGACCCAGTACTTC.